Sequencing of this T cell receptor (beta chain) was carried out in a study of blood T cell repertoires in COVID-19. On the study more broadly: T cells, B-cell-depleted T cells, or PBMCs supplied cDNA or gDNA.

Measured with immunoSEQ multiplex PCR; TCRdb has only the in-frame clones, and not every one. The sample lists 250,000 or so clones, approximately 84% occurring once. The age range of participants was 18 to 89 years, with residence in about two dozen US areas. Cohort allocation depended upon clinical history that participants reported. Recovery meant two consecutive negative NP/OP PCR tests, professional clearance, or resolved symptoms. The TCR comes from a man aged 35-49 years who had recovered from COVID-19. The specimen sequenced was PBMCs or T cells enriched from blood (not recorded which).

The CDR3 sequence: CASSKTGTGSSPLHF. In nucleotides, the CDR3 is TGTGCCAGCAGTAAAACCGGGACAGGGTCTTCACCCCTCCACTTT. The J gene is TRBJ1-6, the V gene TRBV9, with 9 bases that match TRBD1. Germline lookup yields CDR1 SGDLS and CDR2 YYNGEE. The CDR3 is made up of 15 amino acids. Trimming took 5 bases from V and 9 from J; bases not matched to a gene: 9.